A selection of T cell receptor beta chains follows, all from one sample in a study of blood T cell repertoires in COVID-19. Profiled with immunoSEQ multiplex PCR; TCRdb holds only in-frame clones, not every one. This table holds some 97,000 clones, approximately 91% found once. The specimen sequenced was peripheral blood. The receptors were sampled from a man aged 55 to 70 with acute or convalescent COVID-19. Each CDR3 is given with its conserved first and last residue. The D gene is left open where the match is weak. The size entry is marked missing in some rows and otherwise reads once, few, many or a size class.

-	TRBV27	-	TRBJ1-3	CASRATGTSLRGNTIYF	TGTGCCAGCAGAGCTACCGGGACTTCCCTTCGCGGAAACACCATATATTTT
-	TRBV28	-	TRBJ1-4	CASSLSRVTTNEKLFF	TGTGCCAGCAGTCTCTCCAGGGTAACAACTAATGAAAAACTGTTTTTT
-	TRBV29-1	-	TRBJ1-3	CSARDTGNTIYF	TGCAGCGCCCGGGACACAGGAAACACCATATATTTT
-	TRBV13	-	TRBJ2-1	CASSLWRGGEQFF	TGTGCCAGCAGCTTATGGCGGGGTGGTGAGCAGTTCTTC
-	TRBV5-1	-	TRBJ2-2	CASTRSGTGTGELFF	TGCGCCAGCACCCGGTCTGGTACGGGGACCGGGGAGCTGTTTTTT
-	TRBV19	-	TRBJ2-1	CASSILGASLHEQFF	TGTGCCAGTAGTATCCTGGGGGCCTCCCTCCATGAGCAGTTCTTC
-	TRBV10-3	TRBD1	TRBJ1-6	CAISVGTGGSPLHF	TGTGCCATCAGTGTTGGGACAGGGGGATCACCCCTCCACTTT
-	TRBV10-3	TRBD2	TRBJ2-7	CAIRDSGGSSYEQYF	TGTGCCATCAGAGATAGCGGGGGGAGCTCCTACGAGCAGTACTTC
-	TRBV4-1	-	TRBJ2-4	CASSQDSVADIQYF	TGCGCCAGCAGCCAAGATTCGGTGGCGGACATTCAGTACTTC
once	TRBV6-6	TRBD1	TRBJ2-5	CASSPGQGVWPQETQYF	TGTGCCAGCAGTCCGGGACAGGGGGTTTGGCCGCAAGAGACCCAGTACTTC
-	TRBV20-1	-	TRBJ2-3	CSFSGDPQYF	TGCAGTTTCTCGGGGGATCCGCAGTATTTT
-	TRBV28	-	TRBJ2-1	CASSPLGGAGSYNEQFF	TGTGCCAGCAGTCCTTTGGGGGGGGCTGGCTCCTACAATGAGCAGTTCTTC
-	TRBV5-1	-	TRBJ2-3	CASSPSGVKRGDTQYF	TGCGCCAGCAGCCCCTCGGGGGTAAAACGTGGAGATACGCAGTATTTT
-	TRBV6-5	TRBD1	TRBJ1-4	CASRTTGGIPEKLFF	TGTGCCAGCAGAACTACAGGGGGAATACCTGAAAAACTGTTTTTT
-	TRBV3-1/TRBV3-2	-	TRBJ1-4	CASSPNRVGEKLFF	TGTGCCAGCAGCCCCAACAGGGTCGGGGAAAAACTGTTTTTT
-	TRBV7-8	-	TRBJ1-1	CASSLAGFLGGWTEAFF	TGTGCCAGCAGCTTAGCAGGTTTTTTGGGGGGATGGACTGAAGCTTTCTTT
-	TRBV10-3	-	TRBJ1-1	CAISVVEGGTEAFF	TGTGCCATCAGTGTGGTAGAGGGCGGCACTGAAGCTTTCTTT
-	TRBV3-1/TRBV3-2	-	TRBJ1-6	CASSNLRGSYNSPLHF	TGTGCCAGCAGCAACCTCAGGGGTTCCTATAATTCACCCCTCCACTTT
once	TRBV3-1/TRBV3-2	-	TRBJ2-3	CASSQDAGAGTDTQYF	TGTGCCAGCAGCCAAGATGCGGGGGCTGGGACAGATACGCAGTATTTT
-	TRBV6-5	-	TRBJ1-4	CASRADMREKLFF	TGTGCCAGCAGGGCAGACATGCGTGAAAAACTGTTTTTT
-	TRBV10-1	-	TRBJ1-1	CASLTGFNTEAFF	TGCGCCAGCTTAACGGGGTTCAACACTGAAGCTTTCTTT
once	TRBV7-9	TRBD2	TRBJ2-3	CASSSGAGVSDTQYF	TGTGCCAGCAGCTCCGGAGCGGGAGTGTCAGATACGCAGTATTTT